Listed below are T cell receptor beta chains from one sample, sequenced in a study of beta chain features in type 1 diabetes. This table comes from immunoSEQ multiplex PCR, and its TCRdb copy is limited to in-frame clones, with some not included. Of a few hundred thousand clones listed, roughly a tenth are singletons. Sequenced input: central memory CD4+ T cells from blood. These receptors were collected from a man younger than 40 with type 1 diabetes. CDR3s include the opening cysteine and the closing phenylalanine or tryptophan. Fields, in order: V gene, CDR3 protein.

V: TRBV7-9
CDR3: CASRYQGRVSEQYF

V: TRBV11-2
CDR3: CASSLTGTNYGYTF

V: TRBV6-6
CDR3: CASSYTADGVGPQHF

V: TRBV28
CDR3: CASSSLRTDSYGYTF

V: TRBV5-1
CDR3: CASSLYEGETQYF

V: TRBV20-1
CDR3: CSAPYSRTQYF

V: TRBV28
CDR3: CASSRTYFYEQYF

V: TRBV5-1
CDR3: CASSRDSSGNTIYF

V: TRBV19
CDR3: CASSSTGVSNSPLHF

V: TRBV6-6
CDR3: CASRAPRVKDEQFF

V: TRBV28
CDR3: CASSLFRTGFSYNEQFF

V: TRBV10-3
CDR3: CAISGRDIETQYF

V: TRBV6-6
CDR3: CASSYMKGDGNQPQHF

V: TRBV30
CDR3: CAWLASGEKTQYF

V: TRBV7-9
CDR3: CATSITAQNTGELFF

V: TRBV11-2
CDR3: CASSLEASGMGDTQYF

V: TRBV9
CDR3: CASSPRTGGDEQYF

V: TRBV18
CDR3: CASSRGQFSSGNTIYF

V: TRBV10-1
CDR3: CASSESSGDYGYTF

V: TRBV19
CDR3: CASTKGQGAGGYTF

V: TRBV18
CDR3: CASSPRGQSHQETQYF

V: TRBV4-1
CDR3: CASSQEFSGGLATQYF

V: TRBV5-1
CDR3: CASSLLPDQPAYEQYF

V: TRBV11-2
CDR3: CASTLGGDTQYF